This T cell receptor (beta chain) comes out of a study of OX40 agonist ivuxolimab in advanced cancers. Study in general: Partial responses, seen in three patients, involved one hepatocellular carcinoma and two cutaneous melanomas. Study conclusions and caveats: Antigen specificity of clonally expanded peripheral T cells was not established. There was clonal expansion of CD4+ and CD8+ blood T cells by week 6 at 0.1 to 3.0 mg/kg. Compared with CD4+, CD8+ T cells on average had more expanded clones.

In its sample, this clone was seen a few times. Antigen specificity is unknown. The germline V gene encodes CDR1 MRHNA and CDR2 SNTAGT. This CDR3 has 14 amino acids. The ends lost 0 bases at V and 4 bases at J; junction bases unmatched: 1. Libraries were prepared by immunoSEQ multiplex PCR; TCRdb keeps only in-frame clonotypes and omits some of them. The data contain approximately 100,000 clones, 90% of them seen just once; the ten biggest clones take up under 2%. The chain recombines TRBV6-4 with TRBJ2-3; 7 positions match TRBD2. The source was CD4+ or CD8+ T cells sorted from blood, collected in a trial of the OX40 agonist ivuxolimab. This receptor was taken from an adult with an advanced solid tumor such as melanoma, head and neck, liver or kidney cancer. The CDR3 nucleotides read TGTGCCAGCAGTGACTCGCGGGAGCCAGATACGCAGTATTTT. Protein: CASSDSREPDTQYF.